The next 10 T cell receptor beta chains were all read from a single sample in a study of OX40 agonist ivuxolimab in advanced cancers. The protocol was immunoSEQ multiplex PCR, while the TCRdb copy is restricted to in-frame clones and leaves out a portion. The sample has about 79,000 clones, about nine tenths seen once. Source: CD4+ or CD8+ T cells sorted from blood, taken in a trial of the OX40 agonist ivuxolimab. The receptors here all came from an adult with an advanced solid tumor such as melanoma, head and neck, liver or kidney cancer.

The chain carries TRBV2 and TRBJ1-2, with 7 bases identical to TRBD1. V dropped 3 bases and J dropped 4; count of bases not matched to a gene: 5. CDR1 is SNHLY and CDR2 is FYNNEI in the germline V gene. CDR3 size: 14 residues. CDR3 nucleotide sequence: TGTGCCAGCAGTGATTCGGACAGGCCCTATGGCTACACCTTC. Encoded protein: CASSDSDRPYGYTF.

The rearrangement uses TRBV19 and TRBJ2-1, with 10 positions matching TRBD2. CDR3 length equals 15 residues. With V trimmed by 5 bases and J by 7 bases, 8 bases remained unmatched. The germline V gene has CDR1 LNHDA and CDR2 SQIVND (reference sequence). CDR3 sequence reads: CASSPTSGWLNEQFF. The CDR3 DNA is TGTGCCAGTAGTCCGACTAGCGGGTGGTTAAATGAGCAGTTCTTC.

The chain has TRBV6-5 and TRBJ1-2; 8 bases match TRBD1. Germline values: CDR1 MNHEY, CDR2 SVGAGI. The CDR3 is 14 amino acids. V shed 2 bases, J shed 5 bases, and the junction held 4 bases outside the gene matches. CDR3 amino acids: CASSYADRDYGYTF. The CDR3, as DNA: TGTGCCAGCAGTTACGCGGACAGGGATTATGGCTACACCTTC.

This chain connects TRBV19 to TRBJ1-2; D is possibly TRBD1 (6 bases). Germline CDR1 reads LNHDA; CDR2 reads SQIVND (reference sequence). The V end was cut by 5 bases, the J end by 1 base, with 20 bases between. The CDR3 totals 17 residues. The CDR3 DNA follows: TGTGCCAGTAGTCCCGACTCGGGACACGCTCTTAACTATGGCTACACCTTC. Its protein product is CASSPDSGHALNYGYTF.

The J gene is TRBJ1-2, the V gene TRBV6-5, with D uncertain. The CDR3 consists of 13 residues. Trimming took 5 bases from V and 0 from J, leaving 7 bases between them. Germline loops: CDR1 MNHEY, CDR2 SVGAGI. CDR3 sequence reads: CASSPGANYGYTF. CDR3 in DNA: TGTGCCAGCAGTCCGGGAGCTAACTATGGCTACACCTTC.

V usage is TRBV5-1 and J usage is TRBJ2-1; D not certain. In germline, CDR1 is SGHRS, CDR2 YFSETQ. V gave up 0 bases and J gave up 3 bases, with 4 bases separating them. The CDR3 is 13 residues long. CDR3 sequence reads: CASSLAVYNEQFF. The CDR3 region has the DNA TGCGCCAGCAGCTTGGCAGTCTACAATGAGCAGTTCTTC.

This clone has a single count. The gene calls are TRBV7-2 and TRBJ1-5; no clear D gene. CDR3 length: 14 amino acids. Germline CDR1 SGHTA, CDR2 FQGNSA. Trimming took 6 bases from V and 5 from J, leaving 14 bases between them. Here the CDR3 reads CASRLVDGDQPQHF. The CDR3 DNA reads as TGTGCCAGCAGGTTGGTAGACGGAGATCAGCCCCAGCATTTT.

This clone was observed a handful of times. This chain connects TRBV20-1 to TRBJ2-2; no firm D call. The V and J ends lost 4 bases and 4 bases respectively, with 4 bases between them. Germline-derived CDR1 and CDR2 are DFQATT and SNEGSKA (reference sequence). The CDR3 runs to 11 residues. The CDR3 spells CSAILTGELFF. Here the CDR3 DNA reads TGCAGTGCTATCCTCACCGGGGAGCTGTTTTTT.

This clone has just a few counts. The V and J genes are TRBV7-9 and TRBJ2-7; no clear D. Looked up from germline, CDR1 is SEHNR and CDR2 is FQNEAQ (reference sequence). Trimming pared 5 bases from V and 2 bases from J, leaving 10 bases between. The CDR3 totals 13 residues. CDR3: CASSPTSPYEQYF. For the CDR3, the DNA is TGTGCCAGCAGCCCCACGTCCCCCTACGAGCAGTACTTC.

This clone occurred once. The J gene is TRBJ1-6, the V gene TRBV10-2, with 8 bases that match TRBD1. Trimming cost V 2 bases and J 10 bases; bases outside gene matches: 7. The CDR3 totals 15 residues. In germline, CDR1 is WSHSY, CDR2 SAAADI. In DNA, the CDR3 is TGCGCCAGCAGTGAGGCCAGGGGGCAACAATCACCCCTCCACTTT. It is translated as CASSEARGQQSPLHF.